The source of this TCR beta chain is a study of shared clonotypes between healthy human individuals. Naive CD45RA+ and memory CD45RA-negative subsets were split from CD4+ cells. TCRdb's copy holds only in-frame clones and misses some; the assay was immunoSEQ multiplex PCR. The sample yields 2 million to 2.5 million clones, under 95% seen once. The CDR3 totals 12 residues. Trimming removed 4 bases at V and 8 bases at J, with 11 bases between. Germline-derived CDR1 and CDR2 are SNHLY and FYNNEI. The source of this sequence is a man between 18 and 35 years old in good health. Some clones in this sample may be carry-over from other donors' samples. The chain combines TRBV2 with TRBJ2-5, with unresolved D. Specimen: naive CD4+ T cells from PBMCs. Subset meaning: CD45RA+ positively selected. The CDR3 is CASSAKVRTQYF. CDR3 sequence (DNA): TGTGCCAGCAGTGCCAAGGTGCGAACCCAGTACTTC.